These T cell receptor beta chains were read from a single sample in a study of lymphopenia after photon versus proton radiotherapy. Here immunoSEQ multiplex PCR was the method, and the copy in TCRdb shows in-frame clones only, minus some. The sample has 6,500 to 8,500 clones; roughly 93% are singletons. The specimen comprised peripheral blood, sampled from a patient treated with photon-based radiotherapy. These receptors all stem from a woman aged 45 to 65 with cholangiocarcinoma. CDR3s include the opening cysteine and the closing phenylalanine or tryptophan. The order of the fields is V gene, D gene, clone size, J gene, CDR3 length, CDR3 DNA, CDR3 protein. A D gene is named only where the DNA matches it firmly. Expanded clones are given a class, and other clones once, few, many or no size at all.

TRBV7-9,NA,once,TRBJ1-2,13,TGTGCCAGCAGCCCCGGGGAACCGCATGGCTACACCTTC,CASSPGEPHGYTF
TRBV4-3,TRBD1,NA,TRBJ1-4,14,TGCGCCAGCAGCCAAGATCCGCAGGGGGGAAAACTGTTTTTT,CASSQDPQGGKLFF
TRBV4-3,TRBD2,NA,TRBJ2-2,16,TGCGCCAGCAGCTCACGGCTAGCGGGGGGGTCTGGGGAGCTGTTTTTT,CASSSRLAGGSGELFF
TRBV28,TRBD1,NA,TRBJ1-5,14,TGTGCCAGCAGCCCGGGACAGGGCAATCAGCCCCAGCATTTT,CASSPGQGNQPQHF
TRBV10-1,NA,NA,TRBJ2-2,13,TGCGCCAGCAGACCACACCAAACCGGGGAGCTGTTTTTT,CASRPHQTGELFF
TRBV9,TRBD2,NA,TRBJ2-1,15,TGTGCCAGCAGCGTAGTAGCGGGGGGGCCTAGTGAGCAGTTCTTC,CASSVVAGGPSEQFF
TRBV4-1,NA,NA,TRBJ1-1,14,TGCGCCAGCAGCCAAGACAGGTTGAACACTGAAGCTTTCTTT,CASSQDRLNTEAFF
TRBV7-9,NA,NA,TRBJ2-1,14,TGTGCCAGCAGCTCTCGGGGGCCCTACAATGAGCAGTTCTTC,CASSSRGPYNEQFF
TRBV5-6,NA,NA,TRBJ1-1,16,TGTGCCAGCAGCTGGTACGGGGTTAGGGTGAACACTGAAGCTTTCTTT,CASSWYGVRVNTEAFF
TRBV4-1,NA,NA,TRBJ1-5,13,TGCGCCAGCAGCCAAGATTGGACTCAGCCCCAGCATTTT,CASSQDWTQPQHF
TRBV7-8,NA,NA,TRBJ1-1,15,TGTGCCAGCAGCTTAGGATCCCGGGGGGGGACTGAAGCTTTCTTT,CASSLGSRGGTEAFF